The 16 T cell receptor beta chains below come from one sample, sequenced in a study of blood T cells in healthy people across ages. The use of a sample-barcoded 5' primer and a J-beta primer mix characterized a second PCR of 7 to 11 cycles. A single record per CDR3 protein comes from TCRdb applying MiXCR to the 5' RACE reads. Among fewer than 2 million distinct CDR3 sequences listed, about two fifths were seen once. The material sequenced was blood. Every receptor here comes from a human donor in good health.

The chain employs TRBV11-1 and TRBJ1-1, with 7 bases lining up with TRBD1. V lost 0 bases, J lost 1 base, and 11 bases stayed unmatched. CDR3 size: 18 residues. Germline V CDR1 and CDR2: SGHAT, FQDESV (reference sequence). CDR3 sequence reads: CASSLATRLQGWNTEAFF. Written as DNA, the CDR3 is TGTGCCAGCAGCTTAGCCACTAGACTACAGGGGTGGAACACTGAAGCTTTCTTT.

This chain connects TRBV9 to TRBJ2-1; no definite D call. The CDR3 spans 17 residues. Germline V lookup: CDR1 SGDLS, CDR2 YYNGEE. The V end lost 0 bases, the J end lost 0 bases, and 13 bases lay between the germline ends. The CDR3 here is CASSVGRHPSSYNEQFF. The DNA for the CDR3 is TGTGCCAGCAGCGTAGGTCGGCACCCGAGCTCCTACAATGAGCAGTTCTTC.

The gene calls are TRBV7-2 and TRBJ2-5; 9 bases fit TRBD2. Germline values: CDR1 SGHTA, CDR2 FQGNSA. CDR3 length: 15 amino acids. Losses at the gene ends were 5 bases for V and 5 bases for J; bases not matched to a gene: 9. Written as DNA, the CDR3 is TGTGCCAGCAGCCGCGCCAGCGGGGGGTTGGAGACCCAGTACTTC. Its translation is CASSRASGGLETQYF.

This clonotype was seen a handful of times. The chain links TRBV7-9 to TRBJ2-1; D possibly matches TRBD1 or TRBD2 (6 bases each). The CDR3 has 13 amino acids. Trimming stripped 7 bases from V and 6 bases from J, with 13 bases between. In germline, CDR1 is SEHNR, CDR2 FQNEAQ (reference sequence). The CDR3 spells CASKVGGPNEQFF. The CDR3 nucleotides read TGTGCCAGCAAGGTCGGGGGCCCCAATGAGCAGTTCTTC.

This clonotype was detected only a few times. The chain uses TRBV10-3 and TRBJ2-1; 12 positions match TRBD1. J gave up 10 bases and V 8 bases, and 12 bases lay outside the gene matches. CDR1 is ENHRY and CDR2 is SYGVKD in the germline V gene. The CDR3 is 15 residues long. The CDR3, as DNA: TGTGCCATCGGTTCGGGACAGGGGGCGGACTACGAGCAGTTCTTC. Translating gives CAIGSGQGADYEQFF.

This clonotype was detected only a few times. This rearrangement joins TRBV4-3 to TRBJ2-1; 10 positions agree with TRBD2. V lost 0 bases to trimming and J lost 2 bases; unmatched junction nucleotides: 7. Germline V lookup: CDR1 LGHNA, CDR2 YSLEER. This CDR3 is built from 18 residues. The DNA of the CDR3 is TGCGCCAGCAGCCAAGATCCGCTAGCGGGGGCCACCTACAATGAGCAGTTCTTC. Amino acids: CASSQDPLAGATYNEQFF.

The rearrangement joins TRBV7-8 to TRBJ1-2; tentative D call: TRBD1 (5 bases). Germline V gene data show CDR1 as SGHVS and CDR2 as FQNEAQ. Trimming removed 4 bases at V and 0 bases at J, with 18 bases between. The CDR3 totals 17 residues. The CDR3 sequence is CASSWGVEVLANYGYTF. The DNA for the CDR3 is TGTGCCAGCAGCTGGGGGGTGGAGGTCTTAGCTAACTATGGCTACACCTTC.

The V gene is TRBV12-3 or TRBV12-4, the J gene TRBJ1-5; D unresolved. V dropped 2 bases and J dropped 7 bases, with 6 bases sitting between them. CDR3 length: 12 residues. DNA for the CDR3: TGTGCCAGCAGTTTAACAGTACAGCCCCAGCATTTT. The encoded protein is CASSLTVQPQHF.

The chain joins TRBV29-1 to TRBJ1-1; weak D call: TRBD1 (5 bases). CDR3 length equals 14 residues. V was cut by 1 base and J by 11 bases, with 20 bases left in between. Germline CDR1 reads SQVTM; CDR2 reads ANQGSEA. The CDR3 DNA reads as TGCAGCGTTGAAGCCCCAGGGACGCCGTTTTCCGCTTTCTTT. Amino acids: CSVEAPGTPFSAFF.

V gene TRBV12-3 or TRBV12-4 combines with J gene TRBJ1-1; D ambiguous. Trimming shortened V by 1 base and J by 5 bases, and 17 bases separated the two germline ends. This CDR3 spans 16 amino acids. For the CDR3, the DNA is TGTGCCAGCAGTTTAGTAAGTTTATCGGGAAATACTGAAGCTTTCTTT. Translated: CASSLVSLSGNTEAFF.

This clonotype has just a few counts. The chain employs TRBV20-1 and TRBJ1-2; TRBD1 might be the D (5 bases). V dropped 6 bases and J dropped 2 bases, with 13 bases sitting between them. Germline CDR1 is DFQATT and CDR2 is SNEGSKA (reference sequence). This CDR3 spans 13 amino acids. In DNA form, the CDR3 reads TGCAGTGCATACCCCGGGGCAAACTATGGCTACACCTTC. It specifies CSAYPGANYGYTF.

V usage is TRBV12-3 or TRBV12-4 and J usage is TRBJ1-1, with 9 bases fitting TRBD1. V lost 6 bases to trimming and J lost 9 bases; unmatched junction nucleotides: 2. This CDR3 is built from 11 residues. CDR3 amino acids: CASRGQGKAFF. The CDR3 bases are TGTGCCAGCAGGGGACAGGGTAAAGCTTTCTTT.

This clonotype was observed a handful of times. The CDR3 nucleotides are TGCAGCGTTGAAGATGTAGGGACAGGGGTTGTCGAGCAGTACTTC. As protein: CSVEDVGTGVVEQYF. The chain recombines TRBV29-1 with TRBJ2-7; 10 nucleotides match TRBD1. J was trimmed by 6 bases and V by 0 bases; bases with no gene match: 8. The CDR3 is 15 residues long. Germline loops: CDR1 SQVTM, CDR2 ANQGSEA.

The chain couples TRBV5-6 to TRBJ2-3; D gene ambiguous. The CDR3 loop spans 15 amino acids. The V gene's germline CDR1 is SGHDT and CDR2 YYEEEE. With 5 bases removed from V and 2 bases from J, the gap between germline ends came to 15 bases. CDR3 bases: TGTGCCAGCAGGAAGCCTTTCAGTCTCACAGATACGCAGTATTTT. Protein sequence: CASRKPFSLTDTQYF.

The rearrangement uses TRBV7-2 and TRBJ2-3, with 8 bases identical to TRBD1. Germline CDR1 reads SGHTA; CDR2 reads FQGNSA. This CDR3 has 15 amino acids. V was clipped by 1 base and J by 4 bases; unmatched bases: 4. This CDR3 is CASSLVMTGADTQYF. CDR3 nucleotides: TGTGCCAGCAGCTTAGTAATGACAGGGGCAGATACGCAGTATTTT.

This clonotype occurred many times. This chain joins TRBV30 and TRBJ2-7; 7 nucleotides line up with TRBD1. The CDR3 length is 13 residues. J gave up 9 bases and V 2 bases, and 10 bases lay outside the gene matches. Germline values: CDR1 GTSNPN, CDR2 SVGIG (reference sequence). CDR3 bases: TGTGCCTGGAGTAAGATCGGACAGGATGCGCAGTACTTC. Its protein is CAWSKIGQDAQYF.